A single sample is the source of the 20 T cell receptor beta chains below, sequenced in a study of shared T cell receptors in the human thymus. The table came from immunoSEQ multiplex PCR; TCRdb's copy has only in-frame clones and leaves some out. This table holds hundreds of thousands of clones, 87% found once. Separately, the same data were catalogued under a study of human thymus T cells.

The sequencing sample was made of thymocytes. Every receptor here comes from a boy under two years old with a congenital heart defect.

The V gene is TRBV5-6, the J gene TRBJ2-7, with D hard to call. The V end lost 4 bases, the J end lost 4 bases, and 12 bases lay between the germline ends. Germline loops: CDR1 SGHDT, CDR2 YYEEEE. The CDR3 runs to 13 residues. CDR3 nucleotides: TGTGCCAGCAGCATGGATATCCCTTACGAGCAGTACTTC. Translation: CASSMDIPYEQYF.

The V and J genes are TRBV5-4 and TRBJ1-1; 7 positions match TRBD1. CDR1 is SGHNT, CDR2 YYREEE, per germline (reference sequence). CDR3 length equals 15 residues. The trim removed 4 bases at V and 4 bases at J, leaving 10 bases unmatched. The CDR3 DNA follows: TGTGCCAGCAGCCTCGGGACAGTCTTAATCACTGAAGCTTTCTTT. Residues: CASSLGTVLITEAFF. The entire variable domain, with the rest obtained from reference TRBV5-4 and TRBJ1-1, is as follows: ETGVTQSPTHLIKTRGQQVTLRCSSQSGHNTVSWYQQALGQGPQFIFQYYREEENGRGNFPPRFSGLQFPNYSSELNVNALELDDSALYLCASSLGTVLITEAFFGQGTRLTVV.

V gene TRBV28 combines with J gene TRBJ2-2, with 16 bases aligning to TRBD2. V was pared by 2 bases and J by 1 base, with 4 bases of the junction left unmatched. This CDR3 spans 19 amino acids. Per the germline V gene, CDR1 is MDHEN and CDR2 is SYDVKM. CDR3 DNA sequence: TGTGCCAGCAGTTTAGGGGGACTAGCGGGAGGGCTGAACACCGGGGAGCTGTTTTTT. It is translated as CASSLGGLAGGLNTGELFF.

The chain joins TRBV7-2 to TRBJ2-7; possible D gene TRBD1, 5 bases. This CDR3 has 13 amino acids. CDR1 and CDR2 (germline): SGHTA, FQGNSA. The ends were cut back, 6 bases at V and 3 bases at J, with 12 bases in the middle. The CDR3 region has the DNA TGTGCCAGCAGTTTGTATCAGGGCTACGAGCAGTACTTC. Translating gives CASSLYQGYEQYF.

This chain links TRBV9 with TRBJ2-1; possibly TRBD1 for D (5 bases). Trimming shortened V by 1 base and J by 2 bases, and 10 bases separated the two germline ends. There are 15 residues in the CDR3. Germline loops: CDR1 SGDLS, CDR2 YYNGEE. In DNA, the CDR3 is TGTGCCAGCAGCGTATCCTGGACAACCTACAATGAGCAGTTCTTC. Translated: CASSVSWTTYNEQFF.

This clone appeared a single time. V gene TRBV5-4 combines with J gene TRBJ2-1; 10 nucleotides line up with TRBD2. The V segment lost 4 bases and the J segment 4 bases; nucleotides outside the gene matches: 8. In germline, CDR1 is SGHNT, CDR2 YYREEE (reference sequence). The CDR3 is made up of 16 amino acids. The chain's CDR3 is CASSPRASGSYNEQFF. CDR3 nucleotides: TGTGCCAGCAGCCCCAGGGCTAGCGGGAGTTACAATGAGCAGTTCTTC.

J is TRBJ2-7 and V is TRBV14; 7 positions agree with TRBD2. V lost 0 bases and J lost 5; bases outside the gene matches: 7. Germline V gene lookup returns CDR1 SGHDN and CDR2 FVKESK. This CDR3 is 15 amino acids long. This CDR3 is CASSQESPAGNEQYF. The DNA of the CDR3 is TGTGCCAGCAGCCAAGAAAGCCCAGCGGGGAACGAGCAGTACTTC.

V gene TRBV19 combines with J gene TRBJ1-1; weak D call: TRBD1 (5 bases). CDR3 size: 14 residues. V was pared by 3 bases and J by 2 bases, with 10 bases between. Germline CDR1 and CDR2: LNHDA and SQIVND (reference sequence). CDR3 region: CASSIPGPNTEAFF. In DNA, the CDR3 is TGTGCCAGTAGTATCCCAGGGCCAAACACTGAAGCTTTCTTT.

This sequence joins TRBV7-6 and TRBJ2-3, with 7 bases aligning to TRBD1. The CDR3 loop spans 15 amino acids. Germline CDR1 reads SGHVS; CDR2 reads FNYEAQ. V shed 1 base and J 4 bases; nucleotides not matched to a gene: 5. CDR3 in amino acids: CASSLVRGSSDTQYF. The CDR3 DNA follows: TGTGCCAGCAGCTTAGTCAGGGGGAGTTCAGATACGCAGTATTTT.

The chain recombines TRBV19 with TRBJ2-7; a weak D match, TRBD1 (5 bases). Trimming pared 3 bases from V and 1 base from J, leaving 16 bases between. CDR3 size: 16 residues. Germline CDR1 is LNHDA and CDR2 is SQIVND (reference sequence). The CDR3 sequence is CASSIRRPTASYEQYF. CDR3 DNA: TGTGCCAGTAGTATTCGCCGGCCGACAGCATCCTACGAGCAGTACTTC.

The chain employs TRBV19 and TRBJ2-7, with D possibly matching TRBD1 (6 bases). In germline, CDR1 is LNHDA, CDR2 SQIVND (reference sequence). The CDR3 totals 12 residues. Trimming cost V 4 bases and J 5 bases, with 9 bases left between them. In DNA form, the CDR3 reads TGTGCCAGTAGTAACAGGGAACACGAGCAGTACTTC. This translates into CASSNREHEQYF.

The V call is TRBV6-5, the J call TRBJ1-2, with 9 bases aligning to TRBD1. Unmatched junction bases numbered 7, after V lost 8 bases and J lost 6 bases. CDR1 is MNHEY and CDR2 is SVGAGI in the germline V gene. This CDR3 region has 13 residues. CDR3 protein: CASRQQGADGYTF. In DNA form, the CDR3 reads TGTGCCAGCCGACAACAGGGGGCGGATGGCTACACCTTC.

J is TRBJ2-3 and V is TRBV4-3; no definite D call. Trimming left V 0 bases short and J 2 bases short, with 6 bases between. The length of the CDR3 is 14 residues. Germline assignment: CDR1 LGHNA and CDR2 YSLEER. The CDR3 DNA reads TGCGCCAGCAGCCAAGAGCGCAACACAGATACGCAGTATTTT. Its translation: CASSQERNTDTQYF.

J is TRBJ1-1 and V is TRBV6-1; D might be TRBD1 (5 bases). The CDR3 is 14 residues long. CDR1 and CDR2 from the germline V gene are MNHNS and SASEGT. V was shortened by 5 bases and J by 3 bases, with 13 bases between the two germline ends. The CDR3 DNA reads TGTGCCAGCAGTCGGACATTCAGGGACACTGAAGCTTTCTTT. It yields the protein CASSRTFRDTEAFF.

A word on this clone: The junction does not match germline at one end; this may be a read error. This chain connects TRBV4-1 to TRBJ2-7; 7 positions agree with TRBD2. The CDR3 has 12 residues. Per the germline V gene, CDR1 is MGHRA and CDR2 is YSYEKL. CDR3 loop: CASSLNGTILTF. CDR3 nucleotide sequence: TGCGCCAGCAGCCTGAACGGGACTATCTTAACCTTC.

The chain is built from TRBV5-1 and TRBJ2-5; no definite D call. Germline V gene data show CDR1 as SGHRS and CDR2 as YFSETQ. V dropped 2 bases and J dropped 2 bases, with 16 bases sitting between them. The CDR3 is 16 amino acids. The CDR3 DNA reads TGCGCCAGCAGCTTAATCGGCACAGAAAGTCAAGAGACCCAGTACTTC. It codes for CASSLIGTESQETQYF.

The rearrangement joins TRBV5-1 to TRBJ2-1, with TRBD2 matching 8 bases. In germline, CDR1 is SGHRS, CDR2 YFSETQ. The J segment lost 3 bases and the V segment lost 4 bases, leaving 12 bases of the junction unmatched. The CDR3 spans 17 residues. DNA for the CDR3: TGCGCCAGCAGCCAAACCTTGGCGGGAGGTGGCTACAATGAGCAGTTCTTC. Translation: CASSQTLAGGGYNEQFF.

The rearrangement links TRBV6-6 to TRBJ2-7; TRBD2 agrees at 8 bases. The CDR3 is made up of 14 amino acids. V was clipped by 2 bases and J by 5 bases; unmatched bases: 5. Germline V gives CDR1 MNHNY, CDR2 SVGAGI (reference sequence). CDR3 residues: CASSYPGGLHEQYF. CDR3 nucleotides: TGTGCCAGCAGTTACCCGGGGGGGTTGCACGAGCAGTACTTC.

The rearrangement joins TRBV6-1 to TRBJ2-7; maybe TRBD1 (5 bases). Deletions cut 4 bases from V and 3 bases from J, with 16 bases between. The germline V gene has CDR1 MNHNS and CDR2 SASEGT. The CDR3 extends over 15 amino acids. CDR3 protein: CASSVGEPSLYEQYF. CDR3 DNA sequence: TGTGCCAGCAGTGTAGGGGAACCCTCCCTCTACGAGCAGTACTTC.

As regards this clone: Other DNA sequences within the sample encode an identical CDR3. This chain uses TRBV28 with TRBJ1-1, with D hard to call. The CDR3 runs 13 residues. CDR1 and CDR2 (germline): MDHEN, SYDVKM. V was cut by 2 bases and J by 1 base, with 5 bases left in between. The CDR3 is CASSLGENTEAFF. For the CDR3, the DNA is TGTGCCAGCAGTTTAGGAGAGAACACTGAAGCTTTCTTT.